This is a list of T cell receptor beta chains from one sample in a study of CD8 T cells in Susac syndrome. TCRdb re-derived calls from the immunoSEQ multiplex PCR reads in MiXCR, one entry per CDR3 protein. The data show more than 150,000 distinct CDR3 sequences, with 95% to 96% seen just once and approximately 0.12% held by the top ten. Sequenced: CD4+ T cells from PBMCs. These receptor sequences come from a human donor with Susac syndrome. Both conserved end residues are part of each CDR3. D genes are given only for firm matches. Only some rows state a clone size, as once, few, many or a class for expanded clones.

clone_size d_call j_call v_call cdr3_nt cdr3_aa
NA NA TRBJ2-5 TRBV9 TGTGCCAGCAGCGTCTCCGGGATATACCAAGAGACCCAGTACTTC CASSVSGIYQETQYF
NA NA TRBJ2-1 TRBV9 TGTGCCAGCAGCTATCTGATCGGGAATGAGCAGTTCTTC CASSYLIGNEQFF
NA TRBD2 TRBJ2-1 TRBV3-1 TGTGCCAGCAGCCAACTAGCGGGAGGGAGGGATGAGCAGTTCTTC CASSQLAGGRDEQFF
NA NA TRBJ2-3 TRBV15 TGTGCCACCAGCAGAGAGGGAACAGATACGCAGTATTTT CATSREGTDTQYF
NA NA TRBJ1-2 TRBV29-1 TGCAGCGTTTCGACCTCTAACTATGGCTACACCTTC CSVSTSNYGYTF
NA NA TRBJ2-7 TRBV29-1 TGCAGCGCAACGACACCCTCCTACGAGCAGTACTTC CSATTPSYEQYF
NA NA TRBJ1-4 TRBV13 TGTGCCAGCAGCCCGGGAGGGCATCGTGAAAAACTGTTTTTT CASSPGGHREKLFF
NA TRBD1 TRBJ1-1 TRBV20-1 TGCAGTGCTAGAGAGGCAGGGGGCCTCACTGAAGCTTTCTTT CSAREAGGLTEAFF
NA NA TRBJ2-3 TRBV7-3 TGTGCCAGCAGCCCAACGGGGGATAGCACAGATACGCAGTATTTT CASSPTGDSTDTQYF
NA NA TRBJ2-1 TRBV6-1 TGTGCCCGCCCTTCGGACAGCTACAATGAGCAGTTCTTC CARPSDSYNEQFF
NA NA TRBJ2-3 TRBV20-1 TGCAGTGCTAGTGAAGGAGCCTTTCACAGCACAGATACGCAGTATTTT CSASEGAFHSTDTQYF
NA NA TRBJ2-2 TRBV6-5 TGTGCCAGCCGTCGGACGAGAACGAACACCGGGGAGCTGTTTTTT CASRRTRTNTGELFF
NA TRBD1 TRBJ2-6 TRBV20-1 TGCAGTGCTAGGGAAGGGGGCCCTAGCCGCGTCCTGACTTTC CSAREGGPSRVLTF
once NA TRBJ1-6 TRBV7-8 TGTGCCAGCAGCTTGGACAGATATAATTCACCCCTCCACTTT CASSLDRYNSPLHF
NA TRBD1 TRBJ2-7 TRBV5-1 TGCGCCAGCAGCCTCGGGACAGCAGAGCAGTACTTC CASSLGTAEQYF
NA NA TRBJ2-1 TRBV27 TGTGCCAGCAGTTTAGGCAGGTCCTACAATGAGCAGTTCTTC CASSLGRSYNEQFF
once NA TRBJ2-6 TRBV7-3 TGTGCCAGCAGCCCACGTGGGGGTGGGGGGGCCAACGTCCTGACTTTC CASSPRGGGGANVLTF
NA NA TRBJ1-6 TRBV20-1 TGCAGTGCTGCGGATAAGGCGGGGTTTAATTCACCCCTCCACTTT CSAADKAGFNSPLHF
NA TRBD1 TRBJ1-6 TRBV13 TGTGCCAGCAGATCCGGGACAGCTTATAATTCACCCCTCCACTTT CASRSGTAYNSPLHF
once NA TRBJ1-4 TRBV7-6 TGTGCCAGCAGCTTACGGGACGGATCCAATGAAAAACTGTTTTTT CASSLRDGSNEKLFF
NA NA TRBJ1-5 TRBV20-1 TGCAGTGCTAAGAAGGGGAGGGCCGTTTGGGGCAATCAGCCCCAGCATTTT CSAKKGRAVWGNQPQHF
NA NA TRBJ2-1 TRBV6-2/TRBV6-3 TGTGCCAGCAGTTACTATAGCAATGAGCAGTTCTTC CASSYYSNEQFF
few NA TRBJ2-2 TRBV3-1 TGTGCCAGCAGACACACCGGGGAGCTGTTTTTT CASRHTGELFF
NA TRBD2 TRBJ2-7 TRBV7-9 TGTGCCAGCAGCTCGGGACTAGCGCTAAACTACGAGCAGTACTTC CASSSGLALNYEQYF
NA NA TRBJ2-3 TRBV27 TGTGCCAGCAGTCGAAGACAGGCTAGCACAGATACGCAGTATTTT CASSRRQASTDTQYF
NA TRBD2 TRBJ2-1 TRBV5-4 TGTGCCAGCAGCACCGGGACTAGCGGGAGCTATGAGCAGTTCTTC CASSTGTSGSYEQFF
NA TRBD2 TRBJ2-1 TRBV5-1 TGCGCCAGCAGCTCCCAAACTAGCGGGAGAACTCAGAATGAGCAGTTCTTC CASSSQTSGRTQNEQFF
NA TRBD1 TRBJ2-7 TRBV12-3/TRBV12-4 TGTGCCAGCACCCAGACAGGGAGCTCCTACGAGCAGTACTTC CASTQTGSSYEQYF
NA NA TRBJ1-6 TRBV4-3 TGCGCCAGCAGCCCGATAAACGGGGGTGGTTCACCCCTCCACTTT CASSPINGGGSPLHF
NA NA TRBJ2-7 TRBV10-3 TGTGCCATCAGTGCGGCCTACGAGCAGTACTTC CAISAAYEQYF
NA NA TRBJ1-1 TRBV3-1 TGTGCCAGCAGCCAAGAAAGGAGCACTGAAGCTTTCTTT CASSQERSTEAFF